One T cell receptor beta chain is described in this entry. This entry is derived from a study of T cell responses to AZD1222 COVID-19 vaccine. The CDR3 has 16 amino acids. J was trimmed by 1 base and V by 3 bases; bases with no gene match: 4. CDR1 and CDR2 from the germline V gene are LNHDA and SQIVND (reference sequence). TCRdb's table, derived via immunoSEQ multiplex PCR, lists solely in-frame clones and lacks some. Of fewer than 110,000 clones listed, around 92% are singletons. The material was peripheral blood, obtained on day 0 of AZD1222 vaccination. This chain uses TRBV19 with TRBJ2-5; 11 bases line up with TRBD1. This TCR was recovered from an adult in good health. The CDR3 loop is CASSIKDRGLQETQYF. In DNA, the CDR3 is TGTGCCAGTAGTATCAAGGACAGGGGGCTCCAAGAGACCCAGTACTTC.